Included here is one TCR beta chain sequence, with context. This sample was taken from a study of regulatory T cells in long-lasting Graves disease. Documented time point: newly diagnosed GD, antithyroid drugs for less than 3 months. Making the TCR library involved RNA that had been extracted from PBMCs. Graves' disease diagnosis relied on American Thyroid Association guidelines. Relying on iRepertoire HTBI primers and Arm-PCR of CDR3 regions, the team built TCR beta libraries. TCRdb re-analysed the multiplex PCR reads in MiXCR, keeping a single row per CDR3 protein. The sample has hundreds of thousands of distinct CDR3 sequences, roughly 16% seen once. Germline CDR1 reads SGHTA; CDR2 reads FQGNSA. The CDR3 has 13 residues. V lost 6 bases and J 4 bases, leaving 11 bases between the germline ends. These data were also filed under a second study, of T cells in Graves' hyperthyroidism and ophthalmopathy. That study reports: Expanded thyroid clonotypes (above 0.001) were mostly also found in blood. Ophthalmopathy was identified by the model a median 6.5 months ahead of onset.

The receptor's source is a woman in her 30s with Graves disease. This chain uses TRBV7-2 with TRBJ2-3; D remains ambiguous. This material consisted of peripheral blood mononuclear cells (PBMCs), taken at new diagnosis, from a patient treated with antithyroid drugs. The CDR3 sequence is CASSFDWSDTQYF. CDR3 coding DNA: TGTGCCAGCAGTTTTGACTGGTCAGATACGCAGTATTTT.